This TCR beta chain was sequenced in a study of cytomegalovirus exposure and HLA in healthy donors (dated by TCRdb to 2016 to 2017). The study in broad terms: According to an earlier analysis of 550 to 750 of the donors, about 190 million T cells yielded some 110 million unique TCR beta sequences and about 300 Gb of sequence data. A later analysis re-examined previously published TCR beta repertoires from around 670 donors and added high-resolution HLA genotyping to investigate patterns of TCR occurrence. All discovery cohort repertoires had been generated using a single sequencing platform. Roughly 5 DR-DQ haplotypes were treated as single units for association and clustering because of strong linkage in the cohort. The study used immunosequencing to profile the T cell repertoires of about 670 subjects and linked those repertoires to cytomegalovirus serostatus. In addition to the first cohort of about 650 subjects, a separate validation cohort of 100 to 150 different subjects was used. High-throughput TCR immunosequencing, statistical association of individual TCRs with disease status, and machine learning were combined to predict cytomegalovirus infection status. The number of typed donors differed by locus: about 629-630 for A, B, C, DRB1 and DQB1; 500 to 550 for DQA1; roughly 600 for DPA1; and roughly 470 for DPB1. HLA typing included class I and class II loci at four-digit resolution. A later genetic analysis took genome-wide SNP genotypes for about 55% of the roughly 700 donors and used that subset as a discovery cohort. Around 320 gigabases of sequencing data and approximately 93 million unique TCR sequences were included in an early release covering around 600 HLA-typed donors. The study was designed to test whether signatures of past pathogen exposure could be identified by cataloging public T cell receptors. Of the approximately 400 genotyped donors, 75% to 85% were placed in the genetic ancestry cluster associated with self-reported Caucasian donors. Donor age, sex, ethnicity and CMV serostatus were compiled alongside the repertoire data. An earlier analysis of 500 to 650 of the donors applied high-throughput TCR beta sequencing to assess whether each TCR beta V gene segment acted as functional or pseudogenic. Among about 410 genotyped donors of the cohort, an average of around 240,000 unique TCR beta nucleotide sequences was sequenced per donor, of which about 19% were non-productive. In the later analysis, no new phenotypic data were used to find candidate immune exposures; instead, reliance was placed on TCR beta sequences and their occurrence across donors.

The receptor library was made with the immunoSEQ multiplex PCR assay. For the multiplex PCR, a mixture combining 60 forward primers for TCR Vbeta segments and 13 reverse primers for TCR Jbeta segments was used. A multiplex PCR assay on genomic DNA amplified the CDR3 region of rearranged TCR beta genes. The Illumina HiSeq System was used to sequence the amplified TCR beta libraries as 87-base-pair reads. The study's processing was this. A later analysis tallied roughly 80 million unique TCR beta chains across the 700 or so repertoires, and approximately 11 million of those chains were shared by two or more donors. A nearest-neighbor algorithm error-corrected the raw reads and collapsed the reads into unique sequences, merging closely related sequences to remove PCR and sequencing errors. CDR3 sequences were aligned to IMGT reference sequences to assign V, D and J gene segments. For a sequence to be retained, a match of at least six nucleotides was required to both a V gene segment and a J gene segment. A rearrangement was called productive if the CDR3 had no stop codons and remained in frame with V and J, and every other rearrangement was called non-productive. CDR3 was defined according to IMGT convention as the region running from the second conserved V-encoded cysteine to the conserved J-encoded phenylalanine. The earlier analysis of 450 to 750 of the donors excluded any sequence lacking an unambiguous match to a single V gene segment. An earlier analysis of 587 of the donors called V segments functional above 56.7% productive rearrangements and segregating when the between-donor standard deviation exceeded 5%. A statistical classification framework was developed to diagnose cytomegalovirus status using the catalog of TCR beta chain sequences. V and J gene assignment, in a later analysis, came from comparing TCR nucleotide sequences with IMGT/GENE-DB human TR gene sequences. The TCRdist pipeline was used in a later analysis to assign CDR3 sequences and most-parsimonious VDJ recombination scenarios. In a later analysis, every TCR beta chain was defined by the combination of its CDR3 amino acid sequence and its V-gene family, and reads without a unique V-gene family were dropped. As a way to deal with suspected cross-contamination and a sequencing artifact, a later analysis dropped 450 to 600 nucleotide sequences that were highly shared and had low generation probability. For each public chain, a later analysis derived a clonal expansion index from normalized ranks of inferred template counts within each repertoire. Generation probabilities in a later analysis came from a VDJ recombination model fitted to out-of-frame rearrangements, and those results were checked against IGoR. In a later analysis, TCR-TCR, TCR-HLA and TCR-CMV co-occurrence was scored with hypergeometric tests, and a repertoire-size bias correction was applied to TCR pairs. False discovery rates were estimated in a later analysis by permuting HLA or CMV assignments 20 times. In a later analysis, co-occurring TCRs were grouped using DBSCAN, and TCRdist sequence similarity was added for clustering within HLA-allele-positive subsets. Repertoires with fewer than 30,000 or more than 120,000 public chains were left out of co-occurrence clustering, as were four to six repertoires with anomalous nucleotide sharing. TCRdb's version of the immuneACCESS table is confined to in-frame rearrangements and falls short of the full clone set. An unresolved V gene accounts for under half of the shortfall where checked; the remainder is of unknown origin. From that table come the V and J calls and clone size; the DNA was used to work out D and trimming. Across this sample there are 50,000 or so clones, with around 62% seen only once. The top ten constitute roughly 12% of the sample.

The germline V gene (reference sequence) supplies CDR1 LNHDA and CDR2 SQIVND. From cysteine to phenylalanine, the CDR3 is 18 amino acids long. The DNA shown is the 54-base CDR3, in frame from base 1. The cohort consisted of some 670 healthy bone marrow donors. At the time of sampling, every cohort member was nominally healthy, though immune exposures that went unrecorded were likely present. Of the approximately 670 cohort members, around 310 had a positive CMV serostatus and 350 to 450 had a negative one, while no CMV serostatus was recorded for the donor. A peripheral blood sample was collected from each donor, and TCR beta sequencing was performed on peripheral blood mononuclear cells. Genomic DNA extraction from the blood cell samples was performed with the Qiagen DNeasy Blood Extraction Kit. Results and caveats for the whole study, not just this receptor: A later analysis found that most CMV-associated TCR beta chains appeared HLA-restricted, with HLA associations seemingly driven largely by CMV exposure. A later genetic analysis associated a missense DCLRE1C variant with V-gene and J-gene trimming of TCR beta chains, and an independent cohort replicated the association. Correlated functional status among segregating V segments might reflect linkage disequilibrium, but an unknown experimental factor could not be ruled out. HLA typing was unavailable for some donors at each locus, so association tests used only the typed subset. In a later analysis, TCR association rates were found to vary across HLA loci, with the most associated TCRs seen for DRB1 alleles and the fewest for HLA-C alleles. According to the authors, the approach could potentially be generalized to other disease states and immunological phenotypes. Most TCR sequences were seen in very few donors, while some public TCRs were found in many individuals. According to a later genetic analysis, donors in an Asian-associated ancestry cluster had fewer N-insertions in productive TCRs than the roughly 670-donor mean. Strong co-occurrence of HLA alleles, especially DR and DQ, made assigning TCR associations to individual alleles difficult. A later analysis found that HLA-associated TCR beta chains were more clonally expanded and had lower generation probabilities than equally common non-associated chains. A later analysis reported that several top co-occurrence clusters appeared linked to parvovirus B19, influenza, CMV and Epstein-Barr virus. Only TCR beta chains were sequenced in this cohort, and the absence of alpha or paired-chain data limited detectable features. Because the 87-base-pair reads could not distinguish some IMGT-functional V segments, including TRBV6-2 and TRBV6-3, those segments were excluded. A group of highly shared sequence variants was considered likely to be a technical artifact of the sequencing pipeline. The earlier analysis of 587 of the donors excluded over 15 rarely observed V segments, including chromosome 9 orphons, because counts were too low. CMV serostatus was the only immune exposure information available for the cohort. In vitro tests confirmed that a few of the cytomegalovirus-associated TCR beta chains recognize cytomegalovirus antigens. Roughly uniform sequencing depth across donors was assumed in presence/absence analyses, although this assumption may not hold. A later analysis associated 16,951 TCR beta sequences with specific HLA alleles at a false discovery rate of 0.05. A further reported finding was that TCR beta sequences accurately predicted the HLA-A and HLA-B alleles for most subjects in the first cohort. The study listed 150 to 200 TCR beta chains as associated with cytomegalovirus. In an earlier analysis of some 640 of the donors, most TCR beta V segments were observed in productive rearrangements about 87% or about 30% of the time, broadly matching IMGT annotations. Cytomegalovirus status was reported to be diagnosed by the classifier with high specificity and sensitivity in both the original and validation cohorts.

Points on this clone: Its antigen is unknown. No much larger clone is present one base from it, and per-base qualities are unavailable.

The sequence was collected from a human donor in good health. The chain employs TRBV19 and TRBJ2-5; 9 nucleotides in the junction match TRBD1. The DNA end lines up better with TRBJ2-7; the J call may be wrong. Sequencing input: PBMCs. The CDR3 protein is CASSNPGQGNLFSYEQYF. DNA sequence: TGTGCCAGTAGCAACCCGGGACAGGGAAACCTTTTTTCCTACGAGCAGTACTTC.